The 28 T cell receptor beta chains given below trace back to one sample, sequenced in a study of cytomegalovirus exposure and HLA in healthy donors. PCR employed 60 Vbeta and 13 Jbeta primers. Measured with immunoSEQ multiplex PCR; TCRdb has only the in-frame clones, and not every one. The sample shows about 160,000 clones, 75% to 90% of them seen only once. The material sequenced was PBMCs. These receptors were obtained from a woman under 30 in good health and CMV-seronegative.

The J gene is TRBJ1-2, the V gene TRBV19; the D is unclear. This CDR3 comprises 12 residues. Trimming cost V 5 bases and J 7 bases, with 11 bases left between them. Per the germline V gene, CDR1 is LNHDA and CDR2 is SQIVND (reference sequence). The CDR3 here is CASSVGGSGYTF. The CDR3, as DNA: TGTGCCAGTAGTGTTGGTGGTAGTGGCTACACCTTC.

This clone was recorded a few times. At one end the junction does not follow the germline gene, possibly because of a read error. V usage is TRBV6-5 and J usage is TRBJ1-2; D may be TRBD1 (6 bases). Per germline, CDR1 MNHEY and CDR2 SVGAGI. The CDR3 is 13 amino acids. CDR3 DNA sequence: TGTGCCAGCAGTTACGAGCAGGGGCGCACAGTCCTCTTC. This sequence encodes CASSYEQGRTVLF.

Details on this clone: One end of the junction is discordant with germline, which a read error may explain. The V call is TRBV7-9, the J call TRBJ1-2; 7 bases are a match to TRBD1. The CDR3 is 17 residues long. Germline V gene data show CDR1 as SEHNR and CDR2 as FQNEAQ (reference sequence). The CDR3 DNA reads as TGTTCCAGCAGCACTAAACTCGACAGGGTTCGAAACTATGGCTACACCTTC. Translating gives CSSSTKLDRVRNYGYTF.

This chain joins TRBV4-1 and TRBJ2-2; a possible D gene is TRBD2 (6 bases). This CDR3 has 16 residues. The V gene's germline CDR1 is MGHRA and CDR2 YSYEKL. With 6 bases removed from V and 5 bases from J, the gap between germline ends came to 19 bases. The chain's CDR3 is CASSLRIGTGTGELFF. For the CDR3, the DNA is TGCGCCAGCAGTCTCCGTATAGGGACTGGGACCGGGGAGCTGTTTTTT.

This clone was counted between two and nine times. The genes are TRBV5-6 and TRBJ2-5; 10 bases are shared with TRBD1. J gave up 5 bases and V 4 bases, and 8 bases lay outside the gene matches. Per germline, CDR1 SGHDT and CDR2 YYEEEE. This CDR3 has 15 residues. Here the CDR3 reads CASSGQGGGGETQYF. For the CDR3, the DNA is TGTGCCAGCAGCGGACAGGGGGGGGGAGGGGAGACCCAGTACTTC.

The CDR3 DNA reads as TGCGCCAGCAGCTTAAGGCCTAGTAGGGAGACCCAGTACTTC. This gives the protein CASSLRPSRETQYF. The chain joins TRBV5-1 to TRBJ2-5; D gene uncertain. This CDR3 comprises 14 residues. Per germline, CDR1 SGHRS and CDR2 YFSETQ. V was clipped by 2 bases and J by 5 bases, with 13 bases between them.

V gene TRBV5-4 combines with J gene TRBJ2-7; 8 bases agree with TRBD2. From germline, CDR1 is SGHNT and CDR2 YYREEE (reference sequence). This CDR3 is built from 13 residues. The V segment lost 4 bases and the J segment 4 bases; nucleotides outside the gene matches: 4. CDR3: CASSRGGHYEQYF. In DNA, the CDR3 is TGTGCCAGCAGCCGGGGGGGTCATTACGAGCAGTACTTC.

This clone was seen once. The rearrangement links TRBV4-1 to TRBJ2-7; D is uncertain. Per germline, CDR1 MGHRA and CDR2 YSYEKL. This CDR3 spans 14 amino acids. V was cut by 5 bases and J by 0 bases, with 11 bases left in between. Here the CDR3 DNA reads TGCGCCAGCAGCTCCTACGCCCACTCCTACGAGCAGTACTTC. It codes for CASSSYAHSYEQYF.

The chain recombines TRBV7-8 with TRBJ1-6; perhaps TRBD1 as D (6 bases). The length of the CDR3 is 18 residues. Trimming took 5 bases from V and 8 from J, leaving 25 bases between them. Looked up from germline, CDR1 is SGHVS and CDR2 is FQNEAQ. The CDR3 DNA sequence: TGTGCCAGCAGCACGGGAGGATTAGGGCAGGGGAGGTATTCACCCCTCCACTTT. It translates to CASSTGGLGQGRYSPLHF.

The chain uses TRBV28 and TRBJ1-2; TRBD1 agrees at 7 bases. The CDR3 is 13 amino acids. The germline gives CDR1 MDHEN, CDR2 SYDVKM. The CDR3 DNA reads as TGTGCAGGCCGAGGGGACAGTGGGTATGGCTACACCTTC. This gives the protein CAGRGDSGYGYTF.

V usage is TRBV29-1 and J usage is TRBJ1-4; 10 nucleotides agree with TRBD1. Trimming took 2 bases from V and 8 from J; bases not matched to a gene: 11. CDR1 and CDR2 from the germline V gene are SQVTM and ANQGSEA. The CDR3 length is 16 residues. The CDR3 sequence is CSVETATGGIGEKLFF. The CDR3 DNA sequence: TGCAGCGTTGAAACCGCGACAGGGGGCATCGGCGAAAAACTGTTTTTT.

The chain employs TRBV28 and TRBJ2-5, with D possibly matching TRBD2 (6 bases). The J call may not be correct, given that the DNA end is closer to TRBJ2-7. The germline V gene has CDR1 MDHEN and CDR2 SYDVKM. The CDR3 covers 13 residues. The CDR3 spells CASRGLLRYEQYF. CDR3 nucleotides: TGTGCCAGCAGGGGACTTCTTCGTTACGAGCAGTACTTC.

The chain has TRBV6-5 and TRBJ1-2; TRBD1 matches 9 bases. CDR1 is MNHEY and CDR2 is SVGAGI in the germline V gene. V lost 2 bases and J lost 7; bases outside the gene matches: 5. The CDR3 has 14 amino acids. DNA for the CDR3: TGTGCCAGCAGTTACGTACAGGGGGCGCTTGGCTACACCTTC. Its protein product is CASSYVQGALGYTF.

This clone was recorded a few times. This chain connects TRBV6-1 to TRBJ1-3, with a weak D call TRBD1 (5 bases). The CDR3 is 15 amino acids. Trimming took off 6 bases at V and 0 bases at J, with 12 bases between the two ends. Germline CDR1 MNHNS, CDR2 SASEGT. DNA of the CDR3: TGTGCCAGCAGGGCGGGGGATTCCTCTGGAAACACCATATATTTT. It translates to CASRAGDSSGNTIYF.

V and J are TRBV7-8 and TRBJ2-1, with D possibly TRBD1 on 5 matching bases. Germline loops: CDR1 SGHVS, CDR2 FQNEAQ. V shed 1 base and J shed 5 bases, with 12 bases lying between them. This CDR3 has 15 amino acids. CDR3 region: CASSLGPGRNNEQFF. The CDR3 nucleotides read TGTGCCAGCAGCTTAGGGCCAGGGCGAAACAATGAGCAGTTCTTC.

This rearrangement joins TRBV19 to TRBJ1-1; possibly TRBD1 for D (6 bases). Deletions cut 2 bases from V and 0 bases from J, with 13 bases between. Germline values: CDR1 LNHDA, CDR2 SQIVND (reference sequence). CDR3 size: 16 residues. The CDR3 DNA reads as TGTGCCAGTAGTATAATCGGACAGAGGGTGAACACTGAAGCTTTCTTT. Translation: CASSIIGQRVNTEAFF.

This clone has just a few counts. V gene TRBV5-1 combines with J gene TRBJ2-7; TRBD2 matches at 13 bases. The CDR3 has 18 residues. Germline V lookup: CDR1 SGHRS, CDR2 YFSETQ. V lost 6 bases and J lost 0; bases outside the gene matches: 12. In DNA form, the CDR3 reads TGCGCCAGCACCCCTGTCGGGACTAGCGGGACTCCCTCCTACGAGCAGTACTTC. Amino acid sequence: CASTPVGTSGTPSYEQYF.

This clone was detected only a few times. This chain connects TRBV7-9 to TRBJ2-3, with D possibly TRBD1 on 6 matching bases. The CDR3 is made up of 15 amino acids. Germline V gene lookup returns CDR1 SEHNR and CDR2 FQNEAQ (reference sequence). V was clipped by 5 bases and J by 0 bases, with 12 bases between them. The CDR3 spells CASSPGVWSTDTQYF. CDR3 sequence (DNA): TGTGCCAGCAGCCCAGGGGTTTGGAGCACAGATACGCAGTATTTT. The whole variable domain, filled in from reference TRBV7-9 and TRBJ2-3, reads DTGVSQNPRHKITKRGQNVTFRCDPISEHNRLYWYRQTLGQGPEFLTYFQNEAQLEKSRLLSDRFSAERPKGSFSTLEIQRTEQGDSAMYLCASSPGVWSTDTQYFGPGTRLTVL.

The CDR3 region has the DNA TGTGCCAGCAGCCTTCCCTCGGTCTCAGGCGGGAGGGCCATGTTGGAGCAGTTCTTC. Translating gives CASSLPSVSGGRAMLEQFF. V and J are TRBV11-2 and TRBJ2-1; TRBD2 agrees at 9 bases. The CDR3 contains 19 residues. CDR1 and CDR2 (germline): SGHAT, FQNNGV. The trim removed 5 bases at V and 10 bases at J, leaving 24 bases unmatched.

The J gene is TRBJ1-1, the V gene TRBV6-5; 9 bases line up with TRBD1. The V gene's germline CDR1 is MNHEY and CDR2 SVGAGI. The CDR3 totals 14 residues. J lost 11 bases, V lost 0 bases, and 7 bases had no gene match. In nucleotides, the CDR3 is TGTGCCAGCAGTTACTCACGACAGGGGGTTCACGCTTTCTTT. This gives the protein CASSYSRQGVHAFF.

CDR3 DNA sequence: TGTGCCAGCAGCCGAGAGGGGGCCGGGAACACTGAAGCTTTCTTT. Translated, it gives CASSREGAGNTEAFF. The chain carries TRBV6-5 and TRBJ1-1; 7 bases are shared with TRBD1. Germline V gives CDR1 MNHEY, CDR2 SVGAGI. There are 15 residues in the CDR3. Trimming took 6 bases from V and 1 from J; bases not matched to a gene: 8.

This rearrangement joins TRBV23-1 to TRBJ2-1, with D possibly matching TRBD1 (6 bases). TRBV23-1 is designated an ORF whose function remains uncertain. Trimming cost V 4 bases and J 0 bases, with 10 bases left between them. This CDR3 has 15 residues. The chain's CDR3 is CASSPTGNSYNEQFF. The CDR3 nucleotides are TGCGCCAGCAGTCCCACAGGGAACTCCTACAATGAGCAGTTCTTC.

The chain links TRBV7-9 to TRBJ2-7; 7 nucleotides match TRBD1. In germline, CDR1 is SEHNR, CDR2 FQNEAQ (reference sequence). This CDR3 spans 16 amino acids. Germline trimming cut 1 base from V and 5 bases from J; bases unmatched to any gene: 11. CDR3 amino acids: CASSLVPDREWDEQYF. The CDR3 nucleotides are TGTGCCAGCAGCTTAGTTCCCGACAGGGAGTGGGACGAGCAGTACTTC.

The chain links TRBV5-5 to TRBJ2-3; 12 positions match TRBD2. Trimming took 4 bases from V and 6 from J; bases not matched to a gene: 15. The CDR3 covers 18 residues. Germline CDR1 SGHKS, CDR2 YYEKEE (reference sequence). DNA of the CDR3: TGTGCCAGCAGCGTACTATTCTTTACCGGGACTAGCGGGGATACGCAGTATTTT. Amino acids: CASSVLFFTGTSGDTQYF.

As to this clone: Different DNA sequences within this sample yield the same CDR3. The chain employs TRBV14 and TRBJ2-1; perhaps TRBD2 as D (6 bases). This CDR3 has 14 amino acids. The germline gives CDR1 SGHDN, CDR2 FVKESK. V gave up 1 base and J gave up 3 bases, with 7 bases separating them. The CDR3 coding sequence is TGTGCCAGCAGCCAAGTTAGCGGCTACAATGAGCAGTTCTTC. Translating gives CASSQVSGYNEQFF.

This rearrangement joins TRBV19 to TRBJ2-5; weak D call: TRBD1 (5 bases). From germline, CDR1 is LNHDA and CDR2 SQIVND (reference sequence). The length of the CDR3 is 18 residues. V lost 2 bases, J lost 0 bases, and 19 bases lay in between. Written as DNA, the CDR3 is TGTGCCAGTAGTATAAGGGCCGGTAGGACAACGTACCAAGAGACCCAGTACTTC. This translates into CASSIRAGRTTYQETQYF.

The chain employs TRBV2 and TRBJ1-3, with D possibly being TRBD1 (5 bases). Per germline, CDR1 SNHLY and CDR2 FYNNEI. This CDR3 is 13 amino acids long. V lost 7 bases and J lost 6, with 13 bases in between. CDR3 sequence: CASNSGWENTIYF. CDR3 in DNA: TGTGCCAGCAACTCAGGGTGGGAAAACACCATATATTTT.

The chain is built from TRBV28 and TRBJ1-5; tentative D call: TRBD1 (5 bases). V was clipped by 7 bases and J by 6 bases, with 22 bases between them. Per the germline V gene, CDR1 is MDHEN and CDR2 is SYDVKM. This CDR3 is 16 amino acids long. CDR3 in DNA: TGTGCCAGCACCAAATTTAGGGGAGGTGTTGGTCAGCCCCAGCATTTT. Translating it yields CASTKFRGGVGQPQHF.